One TCR beta chain is described in this entry. This entry belongs to a study of blood T cell repertoires in COVID-19. Overall study context: The samples span acute and convalescent COVID-19 from the United States, Italy and Spain. From T cells, B-cell-depleted T cells, or PBMCs came the material, which was cDNA or gDNA.

In the authors' methods: The authors estimated nucleated cell counts from reference gene primer amplification. Libraries were prepared by immunoSEQ multiplex PCR; TCRdb keeps only in-frame clonotypes and omits some of them. The DNA gave D and trimming, while V, J and clone size come from that table. The sample records around 400,000 clones, more than 75% being singletons. A Seattle source enrolled patients during active infection and followed them longitudinally. The CDR3 covers 16 residues. Germline V lookup: CDR1 ENHRY, CDR2 SYGVKD. V was pared by 10 bases and J by 8 bases, with 14 bases of the junction left unmatched.

Material: peripheral blood. This chain uses TRBV10-3 with TRBJ1-4, with TRBD1 identical over 12 bases. The origin of this receptor is a woman aged 25 to 39 with COVID-19, enrolled during active disease. CDR3 residues: CATAVGTGGNGEKLFF. DNA for the CDR3: TGTGCCACCGCCGTGGGGACAGGGGGCAATGGGGAAAAACTGTTTTTT.